This TCR beta chain was retrieved from a study of cytomegalovirus exposure and HLA in healthy donors. This clone was seen a few times. Researchers ran the PCR with 60 Vbeta and 13 Jbeta primers. Assay: immunoSEQ multiplex PCR; the TCRdb copy retains only in-frame clones and omits some. This table holds 150,000 or so clones, about 74% found once. Germline assignment: CDR1 SEHNR and CDR2 FQNEAQ (reference sequence). With 9 bases clipped from V and 5 bases from J, the junction kept 7 bases outside the gene matches. This CDR3 spans 13 amino acids. The receptor's source is a woman aged 40 to 50 in good health and CMV-seronegative. Source material: PBMCs. The V gene is TRBV7-9, the J gene TRBJ2-3; 8 bases align to TRBD2. In DNA, the CDR3 is TGTGCCAGTAGACTAGCGATGGGAGATACGCAGTATTTT. It codes for CASRLAMGDTQYF.